This TCR beta chain was captured in a study of molecular identifiers for immune sequencing clone quantification (dated by TCRdb to 2016 to 2019). Study-level background: For a replicate experiment, RNA from approximately 20,000 or 100,000 naive CD8 T cells was divided into five aliquots, of which four were sequenced. This methods study used CD8 T cells to benchmark TCR RNA copy counting and molecular-identifier clustering-based TCR repertoire sequencing (MIDCIRS). Broad study findings and their caveats: The naive libraries included spiked-in Jurkat TCR RNA (roughly ten copies' worth), and this Jurkat TCR RNA is not part of the donor repertoire. Modeling indicated about 3.1 TCR RNA copies recovered per cell, compared with about 9.4 by digital PCR, which implies a capture efficiency of approximately 30%. When barcode sub-clustering was not used, chimeric consensus sequences inflated TCR diversity, with chimeras reaching as high as 47%. Spiked-in Jurkat TCR RNA equivalent to a single cell was reported to be detectable even among some 910,000 naive CD8 T cells. Highly expanded clone sizes could be underestimated if identical TCR molecules share a barcode. In CMV-specific effector cells, clones with more than 20 RNA copies accounted for over 99% of molecules, whereas in naive cells such clones accounted for under 1%.

Libraries of naive CD8 T cells were generated from roughly 21,000 to 960,000 sorted cells, with 10%, 30% or 50% of the purified RNA used. Naive CD8 T cells were FACS-sorted as CD8+CD4-CCR7+CD45RA+ on a BD FACSAria II into RLT Plus buffer. Nine to eleven TCR copies' worth of Jurkat RNA were spiked into roughly 18,000-1,000,000 naive CD8 T cell samples to test detection sensitivity. CD8 T cells were enriched with RosetteSep CD8+ T Cell Enrichment Cocktail and Ficoll-Paque, followed by ACK red cell lysis. Per the germline V gene (reference sequence), MNHNY is the CDR1 and SVGAGI is the CDR2. V is pruned by 2 bases and J by 0 bases, leaving 11 bases of the junction without a gene match. Reading from cysteine to phenylalanine, the CDR3 counts 18 amino acids. The CDR3 DNA has 54 bases and is translated from base 1. Library construction relied on PCR. Sequencing relied on an Illumina HiSeq 4000. Bulk TCR libraries were made following a previously described method, with the TCR primers given in Table S5. Total RNA was purified with the Qiagen AllPrep DNA/RNA kit. Before analysis, reads from multiple sequencing runs of the same library were pooled. Per the source publication's procedure: Reads were retained only if their TCR constant sequence matched exactly, and those retained reads were trimmed to 150 nt and grouped according to their 12-nt molecular barcodes. Reads within each barcode group were sub-clustered using a 15% Levenshtein threshold, and quality-weighted consensus sequences were constructed for each RNA molecule. Non-functional sequences were removed, as were lower-count sequences one edit away from another. Barcode sub-clusters with fewer than 20% of the maximum read count were removed, based on fitting two negative binomial distributions. TCRdb reran the public reads through fastp at Q25 and MiXCR, keeping productive beta chains. Rows are combined by CDR3 protein, so each entry shows the most common genes and DNA. It is TCRdb's table, rather than the study itself, that gives the V and J calls and clone size. The sample contains fewer than 350,000 distinct CDR3 sequences, about 22% of them found a single time. The ten largest clonotypes hold approximately 0.85% of the sample.

This clonotype occurred a few times. No cognate antigen has been identified for it. The record has no base qualities; no much larger clone is one base away. The chain employs TRBV6-6 and TRBJ1-2, and TRBD1 matches 8 of the central bases. This TCR was recovered from a human donor in good health. Some libraries in this study had Jurkat cell RNA spiked in. The sequencing input was naive CD8+ T cells from blood, with Jurkat cell RNA spiked in. In the paper's terms, the cell subset or site label means: FACS-sorted CD8+CD4-CCR7+CD45RA+ naive T cells. The CDR3 sequence is CASSYTPLTGAANYGYTF. In nucleotides, the sequence is TGTGCCAGCAGTTACACACCACTGACAGGGGCCGCTAACTATGGCTACACCTTC.